This record looks at one T cell receptor beta chain sequence and its context. Its antigen is unidentified. These data belong to a study of beta chain features in type 1 diabetes. The CDR3 runs to 15 residues. The V and J ends lost 6 bases and 0 bases respectively, with 12 bases between them. Germline CDR1 is MNHNS and CDR2 is SASEGT. The authors sorted CD4+ naive, central memory, regulatory and stem cell-like memory cells via CD45RO/CCR7/CD25/CD127/CD95/CD27. Sort purity for all populations was recorded as exceeding 98%. Regarding the study as a whole: A greater similarity of naive, central memory and Treg TCRB repertoires was seen among patients than among healthy donors. Highly expressing activated T cells could be over-counted with a cDNA template. Moderately but significantly shorter TCRB CDR3s were found in Type 1 diabetes patients in all four CD4+ subsets.

The whole isolated RNA underwent reverse transcription, so sequencing captured expressed TCRB transcripts. Profiled with immunoSEQ multiplex PCR; TCRdb holds only in-frame clones, not every one. The sample consists of 40,000 to 45,000 clones, around 71% of them appearing once. The clonotype originates from a young woman with type 1 diabetes. The V and J genes are TRBV6-1 and TRBJ1-3; the D is unclear. Sequenced: Tregs from blood. CDR3 in DNA: TGTGCCAGCAGCCACGCGGTCAGCTCTGGAAACACCATATATTTT. This codes for CASSHAVSSGNTIYF.